The 24 T cell receptor beta chains below all came from one sample that was sequenced in a study of T cells after yellow fever vaccination (dated by TCRdb to about 2019). The library came from 5' RACE. The sequencing machine was an Illumina NovaSeq 6000. The public reads were reanalyzed by TCRdb: fastp trimming at Q25, MiXCR alignment, in-frame beta chains only. Rows with a matching CDR3 protein are joined into one entry that keeps the most common DNA and genes. The sample table contains around 310,000 distinct CDR3 sequences; only one count was recorded for roughly 4% of them. The ten largest clones take up 20% to 25% of the sample. The treatment or condition label, as the study defines it: live attenuated yellow fever vaccine strain. The starting material was PBMCs, obtained 5 days after the yellow fever booster vaccination. The receptors stem from a man aged 18 to 29 who received the YFV17D yellow fever vaccine.

The rearrangement joins TRBV5-1 to TRBJ1-1; a possible D gene is TRBD1 (6 bases). Germline lookup yields CDR1 SGHRS and CDR2 YFSETQ. The CDR3 is made up of 13 amino acids. The V and J ends lost 3 bases and 4 bases respectively, with 10 bases between them. The CDR3 region has the DNA TGCGCCAGCAGCTCACAGGGAACCACTGAAGCTTTCTTT. This gives the protein CASSSQGTTEAFF.

This clonotype was seen at least ten times. CDR3 amino acids: CASTQAGSGGLSETQYF. CDR3 DNA sequence: TGCGCCAGCACCCAGGCGGGTAGCGGGGGGCTCTCAGAGACCCAGTACTTC. The rearrangement joins TRBV10-2 to TRBJ2-5, with 10 bases aligning to TRBD2. The CDR3 covers 17 residues. Germline trimming cut 7 bases from V and 4 bases from J; bases unmatched to any gene: 15. Germline V CDR1 and CDR2: WSHSY, SAAADI.

This clonotype was found a few times. This chain joins TRBV6-2 or TRBV6-3 and TRBJ1-2; D is uncertain. V was clipped by 5 bases and J by 8 bases, with 15 bases between them. This CDR3 has 13 residues. Germline V lookup: CDR1 MNHEY, CDR2 SVGEGT. The CDR3 coding sequence is TGTGCCAGCAGTGAGACACGAGCTAGCGGCTACACCTTC. Translation gives CASSETRASGYTF.

The J gene is TRBJ1-6, the V gene TRBV9, with 8 bases matching TRBD1. CDR3 length equals 17 residues. Trimming cost V 0 bases and J 0 bases; bases outside gene matches: 2. The germline V gene encodes CDR1 SGDLS and CDR2 YYNGEE. CDR3: CASSVDTGGSYNSPLHF. CDR3 coding DNA: TGTGCCAGCAGCGTAGATACAGGGGGCTCCTATAATTCACCCCTCCACTTT.

The sample holds a few counts of this clonotype. This CDR3 reads CSVEIRAGQPQHF. Written as DNA, the CDR3 is TGCAGCGTTGAAATCCGCGCCGGCCAGCCCCAGCATTTT. This chain joins TRBV29-1 and TRBJ1-5, with unresolved D. The V end lost 2 bases, the J end lost 7 bases, and 12 bases lay between the germline ends. The V gene's germline CDR1 is SQVTM and CDR2 ANQGSEA. CDR3 length equals 13 residues. The full variable domain, with the rest looked up from reference TRBV29-1 and TRBJ1-5, is SAVISQKPSRDICQRGTSLTIQCQVDSQVTMMFWYRQQPGQSLTLIATANQGSEATYESGFVIDKFPISRPNLTFSTLTVSNMSPEDSSIYLCSVEIRAGQPQHFGDGTRLSIL.

Only a few counts were recorded for this clonotype. The chain recombines TRBV11-1 with TRBJ2-3; 9 nucleotides line up with TRBD1. In germline, CDR1 is SGHAT, CDR2 FQDESV (reference sequence). The CDR3 consists of 18 residues. V trimming: 4 bases; J trimming: 3 bases; junction bases outside the gene matches: 14. CDR3: CASSSTPGQGGGTDTQYF. The CDR3 bases are TGTGCCAGCAGCTCCACCCCGGGACAGGGAGGGGGGACAGATACGCAGTATTTT.

This clonotype was counted between two and nine times. This chain joins TRBV24-1 and TRBJ1-5; D might be TRBD1 (6 bases). The V gene's germline CDR1 is KGHDR and CDR2 SFDVKD. The CDR3 loop spans 18 amino acids. V lost 4 bases, J lost 0 bases, and 18 bases lay in between. For the CDR3, the DNA is TGTGCCACCAGTGAAACTACCGGGACATCTTATAGCAATCAGCCCCAGCATTTT. Translation gives CATSETTGTSYSNQPQHF.

This clonotype has just a few counts. This sequence joins TRBV7-2 and TRBJ2-1, with TRBD1 as a possible D gene (5 bases). The CDR3 has 17 amino acids. V was pared by 5 bases and J by 0 bases, with 17 bases between. Germline V gene lookup returns CDR1 SGHTA and CDR2 FQGNSA. The CDR3 reads CASSHPSTGSSYNEQFF. CDR3 coding DNA: TGTGCCAGCAGCCACCCGAGTACAGGAAGCTCCTACAATGAGCAGTTCTTC.

The chain couples TRBV11-3 to TRBJ2-3; D gene unclear. V was pared by 2 bases and J by 5 bases, with 11 bases between. The CDR3 covers 14 residues. CDR1 and CDR2 from the germline V gene are SGHNT and YENEEA. CDR3 DNA sequence: TGTGCCAGCAGCTTATCTGCCAGTCAAGATACGCAGTATTTT. Encoded protein: CASSLSASQDTQYF.

This clonotype has ten or more counts. The chain couples TRBV28 to TRBJ2-3; the D is unclear. The CDR3 consists of 14 residues. Germline CDR1 is MDHEN and CDR2 is SYDVKM. With 6 bases removed from V and 11 bases from J, the gap between germline ends came to 21 bases. The CDR3 spells CASRPPDLYAEQYF. CDR3 DNA sequence: TGTGCCAGCAGACCTCCGGACCTATACGCAGAGCAGTATTTT.

This clonotype was observed a handful of times. The V gene is TRBV5-1, the J gene TRBJ1-6; maybe TRBD1 (6 bases). The V gene lost 1 base and the J gene lost 9 bases, with 14 bases spanning the gap. The CDR3 has 15 residues. Germline V CDR1 and CDR2: SGHRS, YFSETQ. The CDR3 sequence: CASSLSGGGGSPLHF. The CDR3 coding sequence is TGCGCCAGCAGCTTGTCGGGGGGCGGTGGTTCACCCCTCCACTTT.

In its sample, this clonotype was seen a few times. The V gene is TRBV4-1, the J gene TRBJ2-1; the D gene is possibly TRBD1 (5 bases). V lost 4 bases and J lost 2, with 18 bases in between. CDR1 MGHRA and CDR2 YSYEKL come from the germline V gene. CDR3 length equals 17 residues. The CDR3 bases are TGCGCCAGCAGCCCCCAGGCTGGGGCTACGGCCTACAATGAGCAGTTCTTC. It is translated as CASSPQAGATAYNEQFF.

The V and J genes are TRBV3-1 and TRBJ2-4; 10 bases fit TRBD2. V gave up 5 bases and J gave up 0 bases; unmatched junction bases: 7. In germline, CDR1 is LGHDT, CDR2 YNNKEL (reference sequence). The CDR3 is 17 amino acids. CDR3 protein: CASSATTSGLAKNIQYF. Written as DNA, the CDR3 is TGTGCCAGCAGCGCAACGACTAGCGGGTTAGCCAAAAACATTCAGTACTTC. The full variable domain, rest sourced from reference TRBV3-1 and TRBJ2-4, is DTAVSQTPKYLVTQMGNDKSIKCEQNLGHDTMYWYKQDSKKFLKIMFSYNNKELIINETVPNRFSPKSPDKAHLNLHINSLELGDSAVYFCASSATTSGLAKNIQYFGAGTRLSVL.

This clonotype appeared many times. This chain joins TRBV2 and TRBJ2-1; 9 bases fit TRBD2. V lost 5 bases to trimming and J lost 4 bases; unmatched junction nucleotides: 6. This CDR3 is built from 15 residues. Looked up from germline, CDR1 is SNHLY and CDR2 is FYNNEI. CDR3 sequence (DNA): TGTGCCAGCAGTCCCGGGACTAGCCGTTACAATGAGCAGTTCTTC. Its protein product is CASSPGTSRYNEQFF.

This clonotype was detected only a few times. The CDR3 DNA is TGTGCCACCGGTGCCGGACAGAACACTGAAGCTTTCTTT. Amino acid sequence: CATGAGQNTEAFF. The genes are TRBV11-2 and TRBJ1-1; weak D call: TRBD1 (5 bases). V lost 10 bases and J lost 1, with 13 bases in between. The CDR3 extends over 13 amino acids. Germline CDR1 is SGHAT and CDR2 is FQNNGV.

In this sample, this clonotype turned up a few times. The chain carries TRBV2 and TRBJ2-7; the D is unclear. CDR1 is SNHLY and CDR2 is FYNNEI in the germline V gene. V lost 6 bases and J 1 base, leaving 16 bases between the germline ends. This CDR3 spans 15 amino acids. The CDR3 region has the DNA TGTGCCAGCAGCCAGCACTCGGACGGTTCCTACGAGCAGTACGTC. Amino acids: CASSQHSDGSYEQYV.

This clonotype was seen at least ten times. The rearrangement uses TRBV7-2 and TRBJ2-3; TRBD2 matches at 7 bases. Germline-derived CDR1 and CDR2 are SGHTA and FQGNSA. Trimming took 5 bases from V and 1 from J; bases not matched to a gene: 9. The CDR3 is 16 residues long. The CDR3 loop is CASSRRRGYRTDTQYF. CDR3 nucleotide sequence: TGTGCCAGCAGCAGGAGGCGGGGGTATCGCACAGATACGCAGTATTTT.

In DNA, the CDR3 is TGTGCCAGCAGCCTTACCTTGACAGGGGCGAAAGAGACCCAGTACTTC. The encoded protein is CASSLTLTGAKETQYF. The rearrangement joins TRBV7-8 to TRBJ2-5; TRBD1 agrees at 8 bases. Trimming cost V 5 bases and J 3 bases; bases outside gene matches: 11. Germline CDR1 SGHVS, CDR2 FQNEAQ. The CDR3 runs to 16 residues.

This clonotype was counted many times. The rearrangement links TRBV20-1 to TRBJ1-2; 11 bases line up with TRBD1. The CDR3 is 14 amino acids. Germline loops: CDR1 DFQATT, CDR2 SNEGSKA (reference sequence). V lost 4 bases to trimming and J lost 4 bases; unmatched junction nucleotides: 5. The CDR3 reads CSATPGQGGYGYTF. CDR3 in DNA: TGCAGTGCTACCCCGGGACAGGGGGGCTATGGCTACACCTTC.

This clonotype occurred many times. This chain's CDR3 is CASSDGGEGGNYGYTF. The CDR3 DNA sequence: TGTGCCAGCAGTGACGGAGGGGAAGGGGGTAACTATGGCTACACCTTC. This chain connects TRBV6-6 to TRBJ1-2; perhaps TRBD1 as D (6 bases). V dropped 5 bases and J dropped 1 base, with 17 bases sitting between them. Germline loops: CDR1 MNHNY, CDR2 SVGAGI (reference sequence). The CDR3 totals 16 residues.

In its sample, this clonotype was seen many times. J is TRBJ2-5 and V is TRBV7-8; D is tentatively TRBD1 or TRBD2 (6 bases each). The germline V gene encodes CDR1 SGHVS and CDR2 FQNEAQ. This CDR3 region has 15 residues. V shed 5 bases and J shed 5 bases, with 18 bases lying between them. The CDR3 protein is CASSPRRVRGETQYF. The CDR3, as DNA: TGTGCCAGCAGCCCTAGGAGGGTTAGGGGGGAGACCCAGTACTTC. Looking up the rest from reference TRBV7-8 and TRBJ2-5 gives the full variable domain: GAGVSQSPRYKVAKRGQDVALRCDPISGHVSLFWYQQALGQGPEFLTYFQNEAQLDKSGLPSDRFFAERPEGSVSTLKIQRTQQEDSAVYLCASSPRRVRGETQYFGPGTRLLVL.

This clonotype came up many times. V is TRBV5-4 and J is TRBJ2-3; D unresolved. Trimming stripped 0 bases from V and 1 base from J, with 6 bases between. This CDR3 has 14 amino acids. The germline V gene encodes CDR1 SGHNT and CDR2 YYREEE (reference sequence). The CDR3 sequence is CASSLAYGTDTQYF. Written as DNA, the CDR3 is TGTGCCAGCAGCTTGGCCTACGGCACAGATACGCAGTATTTT. Full variable domain (outside the CDR3, taken from reference TRBV5-4 and TRBJ2-3): ETGVTQSPTHLIKTRGQQVTLRCSSQSGHNTVSWYQQALGQGPQFIFQYYREEENGRGNFPPRFSGLQFPNYSSELNVNALELDDSALYLCASSLAYGTDTQYFGPGTRLTVL.

This clonotype was counted many times. The CDR3 protein is CASSSGTQSYEQYF. CDR3 DNA: TGTGCCAGCAGCTCCGGGACGCAGTCCTACGAGCAGTACTTC. V usage is TRBV11-1 and J usage is TRBJ2-7; D could derive from TRBD1 or TRBD2 (5 bases each). The germline V and J ends were trimmed by 4 bases and 1 base, with 11 bases remaining between them. The CDR3 spans 14 residues. Germline V gene data show CDR1 as SGHAT and CDR2 as FQDESV (reference sequence).

This clonotype has at least ten counts. V gene TRBV12-3 or TRBV12-4 combines with J gene TRBJ2-7; the D gene is possibly TRBD1 (5 bases). This CDR3 spans 12 amino acids. Trimming pared 5 bases from V and 5 bases from J, leaving 10 bases between. The CDR3 nucleotides read TGTGCCAGCAGTGGGCAGGGCAACGAGCAGTACTTC. This sequence encodes CASSGQGNEQYF.